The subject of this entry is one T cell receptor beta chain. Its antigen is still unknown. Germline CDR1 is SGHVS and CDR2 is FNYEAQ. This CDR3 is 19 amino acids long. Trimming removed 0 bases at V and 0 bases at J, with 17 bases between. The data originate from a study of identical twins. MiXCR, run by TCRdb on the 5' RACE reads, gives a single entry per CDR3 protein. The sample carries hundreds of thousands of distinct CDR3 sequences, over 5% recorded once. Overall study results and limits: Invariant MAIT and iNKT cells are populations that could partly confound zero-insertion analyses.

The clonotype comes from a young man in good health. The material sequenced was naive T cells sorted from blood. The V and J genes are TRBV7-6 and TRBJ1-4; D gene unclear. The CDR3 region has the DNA TGTGCCAGCAGCTTAGCGTTTGAAGGCAGAATTGCAACTAATGAAAAACTGTTTTTT. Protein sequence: CASSLAFEGRIATNEKLFF.